Each of the 7 T cell receptor beta chains below was sequenced from the same sample in a study of neurological immune-mediated disorders. From the 5' RACE reads, TCRdb called clonotypes with MiXCR, one entry per CDR3 protein. This table has about 48,000 distinct CDR3 sequences, over 20% appearing once. The sequenced sample was PBMCs. These receptors originate from a woman in her 70s in good health.

About this clonotype: One end of the junction varies from germline; a read error may be responsible. The chain links TRBV19 to TRBJ1-3; D is unresolved. CDR1 LNHDA and CDR2 SQIVND come from the germline V gene (reference sequence). This CDR3 spans 16 amino acids. The CDR3 sequence: CANSILAASPGNTIYF. The CDR3 DNA sequence: TGTGCCAATAGTATTCTAGCCGCGTCTCCTGGAAACACCATATATTTT.

The chain employs TRBV7-2 and TRBJ2-3; D call uncertain. V lost 7 bases and J lost 7, with 9 bases in between. Germline V gene data show CDR1 as SGHTA and CDR2 as FQGNSA. The CDR3 sequence is 11 residues long. CDR3 nucleotides: TGTGCCAGCACCTCGAAGAATACGCAGTATTTT. As protein: CASTSKNTQYF.

This clonotype was counted at least ten times. The genes are TRBV5-5 and TRBJ2-7, with D tentatively TRBD2 (5 bases). The germline V gene encodes CDR1 SGHKS and CDR2 YYEKEE (reference sequence). V was trimmed by 4 bases and J by 3 bases, leaving 8 bases between them. The CDR3 extends over 12 amino acids. CDR3 amino acids: CASSPRGYEQYF. CDR3 nucleotide sequence: TGTGCCAGCAGCCCCCGGGGCTACGAGCAGTACTTC.

This clonotype was found many times. V gene TRBV9 combines with J gene TRBJ2-2; possible D gene TRBD1, 6 bases. This CDR3 has 16 residues. The germline CDR1 and CDR2 sequences are SGDLS and YYNGEE. V lost 1 base and J 0 bases, leaving 10 bases between the germline ends. CDR3: CASSVMGAANTGELFF. In nucleotides, the CDR3 is TGTGCCAGCAGCGTAATGGGGGCGGCGAACACCGGGGAGCTGTTTTTT.

This clonotype was found once. The gene calls are TRBV5-1 and TRBJ2-3; a possible D gene is TRBD2 (6 bases). Germline V gene lookup returns CDR1 SGHRS and CDR2 YFSETQ. V was cut by 4 bases and J by 3 bases, with 12 bases left in between. CDR3 size: 14 residues. This CDR3 is CASSAGRATDTQYF. In DNA, the CDR3 is TGCGCCAGCAGCGCGGGACGTGCGACAGATACGCAGTATTTT.

The chain links TRBV6-5 to TRBJ1-2; D is unresolved. The CDR3 sequence is 13 residues long. The V end was cut by 7 bases, the J end by 6 bases, with 15 bases between. Germline V CDR1 and CDR2: MNHEY, SVGAGI. DNA of the CDR3: TGTGCCAGCAAGCTGTATGTTCAGGATGGCTACACCTTC. This codes for CASKLYVQDGYTF.

This clonotype has a count of ten or more. The chain has TRBV5-6 and TRBJ2-2; either TRBD1 or TRBD2 may fit D (6 bases each). Trimming took off 6 bases at V and 7 bases at J, with 19 bases between the two ends. The CDR3 is 15 residues long. Germline V lookup: CDR1 SGHDT, CDR2 YYEEEE. In nucleotides, the CDR3 is TGTGCCAGCACCCCCGTAGGGGGGTCGGGCGGGGAGCTGTTTTTT. Translating it yields CASTPVGGSGGELFF.